This TCR beta chain is drawn from a study of CD8 T cells in Susac syndrome. Study information: Patients with Susac syndrome were therapy-naive, on corticosteroids, or on intravenous immunoglobulin alone at the time that blood was drawn.

Whole-study findings and limits: As the study acknowledged, the number of individuals in its TCR sequencing and HLA analysis was relatively small.

An amount of RNA that ranged from roughly 0.45 to 1 ug was reverse transcribed with random hexamers. In TCRdb, the immunoSEQ multiplex PCR reads were re-called with MiXCR into one record per CDR3 protein. The table lists roughly 140,000 distinct CDR3 sequences, approximately 94% of them singletons. The germline V and J ends were trimmed by 2 bases and 6 bases, with 13 bases remaining between them. Germline V gene lookup returns CDR1 MGHRA and CDR2 YSYEKL. The CDR3 is 14 amino acids. Patients with Susac syndrome met diagnostic criteria that were recently defined for definite or probable disease. To note about this clonotype: The antigen remains unidentified.

The chain has TRBV4-1 and TRBJ1-2; D uncertain. This TCR came from a human donor with Susac syndrome. The source material was CD4+ T cells from PBMCs. CDR3 sequence (DNA): TGCGCCAGCAGCCAACCGAGGAAGGGCCATGGCTACACCTTC. Its translation is CASSQPRKGHGYTF.